This passage covers 20 T cell receptor beta chains from one sample sequenced in a study of regulatory T cells in long-lasting Graves disease. Described time point: persistent/refractory GD, antithyroid drugs over 5 years with positive TRAb. The TCR library was made from RNA that had been extracted from PBMCs in TRIzol. In building TCR beta libraries, iRepertoire HTBI primers were used together with Arm-PCR of CDR3 regions. TCRdb re-called the multiplex PCR reads through MiXCR, storing one row per CDR3 protein. The repertoire holds some 330,000 distinct CDR3 sequences, with about 23% as singletons. Sequencing was performed on peripheral blood mononuclear cells (PBMCs), taken when the disease was refractory, from a patient treated with antithyroid drugs. The source is a woman aged 40 to 49 with Graves disease.

This clonotype was seen repeatedly, ten times or more. The chain uses TRBV2 and TRBJ2-7, with D possibly being TRBD2 (6 bases). V lost 3 bases and J lost 3, with 6 bases in between. The CDR3 contains 12 residues. Germline values: CDR1 SNHLY, CDR2 FYNNEI. The CDR3 spells CASSEGLYEQYF. The DNA for the CDR3 is TGTGCCAGCAGTGAGGGACTCTACGAGCAGTACTTC. Variable domain in full (rest from reference TRBV2 and TRBJ2-7): EPEVTQTPSHQVTQMGQEVILRCVPISNHLYFYWYRQILGQKVEFLVSFYNNEISEKSEIFDDQFSVERPDGSNFTLKIRSTKLEDSAMYFCASSEGLYEQYFGPGTRLTVT.

This clonotype was detected many times. The chain uses TRBV15 and TRBJ2-2, with D unresolved. V was clipped by 3 bases and J by 2 bases, with 10 bases between them. There are 15 residues in the CDR3. CDR1 is LNHNV, CDR2 YYDKDF, per germline (reference sequence). The CDR3 region has the DNA TGTGCCACCAGCAGGGTGGCGACAAACACCGGGGAGCTGTTTTTT. Its translation: CATSRVATNTGELFF. The whole variable domain, remainder taken from reference TRBV15 and TRBJ2-2, is DAMVIQNPRYQVTQFGKPVTLSCSQTLNHNVMYWYQQKSSQAPKLLFHYYDKDFNNEADTPDNFQSRRPNTSFCFLDIRSPGLGDTAMYLCATSRVATNTGELFFGEGSRLTVL.

Points on this clonotype: A read error may produce the germline difference seen at one junction end. V and J are TRBV29-1 and TRBJ2-7, with TRBD1 identical over 7 bases. Germline lookup yields CDR1 SQVTM and CDR2 ANQGSEA. The CDR3 loop spans 13 amino acids. As DNA, the CDR3 is TGCAGCGTTGAGGGGACAGTTCCCTACGAGCAGTGCTTC. This gives the protein CSVEGTVPYEQCF.

This clonotype was seen at least ten times. J is TRBJ2-2 and V is TRBV12-3 or TRBV12-4, with D tentatively TRBD1 (6 bases). The CDR3 extends over 14 amino acids. V shed 6 bases and J shed 0 bases, with 8 bases lying between them. CDR3 DNA: TGTGCCAGCAGAAGACAGGCGAACACCGGGGAGCTGTTTTTT. It yields the protein CASRRQANTGELFF.

The rearrangement uses TRBV25-1 and TRBJ1-4; D gene unclear. Trimming took off 3 bases at V and 3 bases at J, with 8 bases between the two ends. The CDR3 has 14 residues. Germline V lookup: CDR1 MGHDK, CDR2 SYGVNS. The DNA for the CDR3 is TGTGCCAGCAGTGAGACGGGCTCTAATGAAAAACTGTTTTTT. Amino acids: CASSETGSNEKLFF.

This clonotype was counted between two and nine times. In DNA form, the CDR3 reads TGTGCCAGCCTGGCGGGAGGGAGATCCTACGAGCAGTACTTC. Translating it yields CASLAGGRSYEQYF. The genes are TRBV6-1 and TRBJ2-7; 9 bases match TRBD2. Germline CDR1 is MNHNS and CDR2 is SASEGT. After removal of 8 bases from V and 1 base from J, the junction contained 6 bases not matched to a gene. This CDR3 has 14 residues.

The genes are TRBV15 and TRBJ1-1; D not resolved. Trimming took off 4 bases at V and 0 bases at J, with 12 bases between the two ends. The CDR3 runs to 15 residues. The germline V gene encodes CDR1 LNHNV and CDR2 YYDKDF (reference sequence). The CDR3 DNA reads TGTGCCACCAGCAACAAGGGCAGCGTGAACACTGAAGCTTTCTTT. Translated, it gives CATSNKGSVNTEAFF.

This clonotype was counted between two and nine times. J is TRBJ1-5 and V is TRBV6-1; D is unclear. Germline values: CDR1 MNHNS, CDR2 SASEGT. The length of the CDR3 is 15 residues. Trimming stripped 4 bases from V and 4 bases from J, with 14 bases between. The CDR3: CASSAHDGKNQPQHF. The CDR3 coding sequence is TGTGCCAGCAGTGCCCACGACGGAAAAAATCAGCCCCAGCATTTT.

Ten or more counts support this clonotype. The chain carries TRBV28 and TRBJ2-1, with D possibly TRBD2 on 5 matching bases. Germline lookup yields CDR1 MDHEN and CDR2 SYDVKM. Trimming took off 4 bases at V and 6 bases at J, with 13 bases between the two ends. This CDR3 region has 14 residues. CDR3: CASSSPETTNEQFF. As DNA, the CDR3 is TGTGCCAGCAGTTCTCCCGAGACTACCAATGAGCAGTTCTTC.

The V and J genes are TRBV19 and TRBJ2-1, with 9 nucleotides matching TRBD2. The germline V gene has CDR1 LNHDA and CDR2 SQIVND (reference sequence). This CDR3 has 15 amino acids. V lost 5 bases, J lost 8 bases, and 10 bases stayed unmatched. The CDR3 is CASSPRGLAGDEQFF. The DNA of the CDR3 is TGTGCCAGTAGTCCGCGGGGACTAGCAGGCGATGAGCAGTTCTTC.

This clonotype turned up a few times. This chain uses TRBV6-2 or TRBV6-3 with TRBJ1-1; 9 bases are shared with TRBD1. Germline CDR1 and CDR2: MNHEY and SVGEGT. V was pared by 7 bases and J by 7 bases, with 10 bases of the junction left unmatched. This CDR3 spans 14 amino acids. The DNA for the CDR3 is TGTGCCAGCACTTGGTGGACAGGGGCAGGTGAAGCTTTCTTT. Protein product: CASTWWTGAGEAFF.

In its sample, this clonotype was seen a few times. V is TRBV5-1 and J is TRBJ2-5, with 9 bases that match TRBD2. Trimming at V came to 4 bases and at J to 1 base, leaving 8 bases not matched to a gene. Germline lookup yields CDR1 SGHRS and CDR2 YFSETQ. The CDR3 loop spans 16 amino acids. CDR3 amino acids: CASSSGRPRSQETQYF. The CDR3 DNA reads as TGCGCCAGCAGCAGCGGGAGGCCCCGAAGCCAAGAGACCCAGTACTTC.

The V gene is TRBV4-1, the J gene TRBJ2-7, with D possibly TRBD1 on 6 matching bases. V lost 0 bases to trimming and J lost 1 base, with 13 bases between them. Per the germline V gene, CDR1 is MGHRA and CDR2 is YSYEKL. CDR3 length: 16 residues. CDR3 sequence: CASSQDEARGSYEQYF. DNA for the CDR3: TGCGCCAGCAGCCAAGATGAGGCCAGGGGATCCTACGAGCAGTACTTC.

In its sample, this clonotype was seen a few times. The chain couples TRBV24-1 to TRBJ1-5; a weak D match, TRBD1 (5 bases). In germline, CDR1 is KGHDR, CDR2 SFDVKD. The CDR3 sequence is 18 residues long. V lost 2 bases and J lost 0, with 16 bases in between. CDR3 residues: CATSDSRGIHDSNQPQHF. Written as DNA, the CDR3 is TGTGCCACCAGTGATTCCCGGGGCATACACGATAGCAATCAGCCCCAGCATTTT.

V is TRBV20-1 and J is TRBJ2-1, with a tentative D call TRBD1 (5 bases). CDR1 and CDR2 from the germline V gene are DFQATT and SNEGSKA (reference sequence). CDR3 length: 13 residues. Deletions cut 6 bases from V and 9 bases from J, with 18 bases between. The CDR3 loop is CSAPVPGPGEQFF. CDR3 DNA: TGCAGTGCCCCCGTCCCAGGGCCAGGTGAGCAGTTCTTC.

This clonotype showed up many times. The V call is TRBV11-2, the J call TRBJ2-2; D is unresolved. Per the germline V gene, CDR1 is SGHAT and CDR2 is FQNNGV. V lost 0 bases and J lost 5, with 13 bases in between. The CDR3 contains 16 residues. CDR3 amino acids: CASSLEWYIPTGELFF. As DNA, the CDR3 is TGTGCCAGCAGCTTAGAGTGGTATATTCCGACCGGGGAGCTGTTTTTT.

Turning to this clonotype: This sequence may be a read error, since a much larger clone differs from it by one base. The rearrangement joins TRBV28 to TRBJ1-1; D is possibly TRBD1 (6 bases). CDR1 is MDHEN and CDR2 is SYDVKM in the germline V gene. The CDR3 loop spans 15 amino acids. The V end lost 4 bases, the J end lost 6 bases, and 18 bases lay between the germline ends. CDR3 nucleotide sequence: TGTGCCAGCAGTTCTAGTCTGACAGGTCGGGCTGAAGCTTTCTTT. This translates into CASSSSLTGRAEAFF.

The chain combines TRBV4-1 with TRBJ2-7; perhaps TRBD1 as D (6 bases). The germline V and J ends were trimmed by 7 bases and 1 base, with 14 bases remaining between them. Germline loops: CDR1 MGHRA, CDR2 YSYEKL. The CDR3 is 14 amino acids. The CDR3 sequence is CASKKQGHSYEQYF. The CDR3 region has the DNA TGCGCCAGCAAAAAACAGGGACATTCCTACGAGCAGTACTTC.

This clonotype was seen repeatedly, ten times or more. The chain links TRBV12-3 or TRBV12-4 to TRBJ1-1; D perhaps matches TRBD1 (5 bases). CDR3 length equals 13 residues. V lost 5 bases, J lost 8 bases, and 15 bases lay in between. CDR3 DNA: TGTGCCAGCAGTGGGGGTCACCACCCCGAAGCTTTCTTT. It translates to CASSGGHHPEAFF.

The chain couples TRBV28 to TRBJ2-3; 7 positions match TRBD1. V lost 2 bases and J lost 3; bases outside the gene matches: 5. Germline lookup yields CDR1 MDHEN and CDR2 SYDVKM. This CDR3 region has 15 residues. The CDR3 DNA follows: TGTGCCAGCAGTTTAGGGCAGGGGGTAACAGATACGCAGTATTTT. Protein sequence: CASSLGQGVTDTQYF.